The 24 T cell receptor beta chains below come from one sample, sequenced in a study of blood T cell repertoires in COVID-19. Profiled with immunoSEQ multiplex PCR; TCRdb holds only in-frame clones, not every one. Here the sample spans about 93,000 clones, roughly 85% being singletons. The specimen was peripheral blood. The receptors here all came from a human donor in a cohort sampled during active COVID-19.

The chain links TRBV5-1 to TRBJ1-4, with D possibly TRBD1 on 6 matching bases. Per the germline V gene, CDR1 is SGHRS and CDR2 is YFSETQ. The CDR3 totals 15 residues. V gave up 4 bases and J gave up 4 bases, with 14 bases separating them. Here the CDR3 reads CASSGLTGDNEKLFF. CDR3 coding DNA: TGCGCCAGCAGCGGGTTGACAGGTGATAATGAAAAACTGTTTTTT.

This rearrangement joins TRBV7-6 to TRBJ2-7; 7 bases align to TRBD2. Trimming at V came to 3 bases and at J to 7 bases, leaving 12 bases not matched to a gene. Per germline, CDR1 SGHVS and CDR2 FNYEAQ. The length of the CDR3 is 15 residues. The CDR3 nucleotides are TGTGCCAGCAGCTTCCAAGCCAGCGGGGCGGGGGAGCAGTACTTC. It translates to CASSFQASGAGEQYF.

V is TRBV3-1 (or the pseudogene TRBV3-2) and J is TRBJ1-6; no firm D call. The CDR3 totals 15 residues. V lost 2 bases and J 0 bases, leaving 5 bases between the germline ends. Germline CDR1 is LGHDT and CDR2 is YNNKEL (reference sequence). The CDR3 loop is CASSQIRSYNSPLHF. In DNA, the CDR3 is TGTGCCAGCAGCCAAATCCGCTCCTATAATTCACCCCTCCACTTT.

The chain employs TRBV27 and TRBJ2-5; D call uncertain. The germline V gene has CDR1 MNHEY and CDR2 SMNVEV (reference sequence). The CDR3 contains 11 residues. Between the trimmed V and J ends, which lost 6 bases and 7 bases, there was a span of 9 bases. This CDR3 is CASRARGTQYF. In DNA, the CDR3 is TGTGCCAGCAGGGCTCGCGGGACCCAGTACTTC.

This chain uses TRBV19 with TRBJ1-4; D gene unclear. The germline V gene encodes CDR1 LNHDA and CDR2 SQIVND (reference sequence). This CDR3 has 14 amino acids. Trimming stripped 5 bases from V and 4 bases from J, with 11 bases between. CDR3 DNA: TGTGCCAGTAGTCTCGGACGGGGTAATGAAAAACTGTTTTTT. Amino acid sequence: CASSLGRGNEKLFF.

CDR3 residues: CASSQDLGGAEAFF. The CDR3 region has the DNA TGTGCCAGCAGCCAAGATCTAGGAGGGGCTGAAGCTTTCTTT. V usage is TRBV3-1 (or the pseudogene TRBV3-2) and J usage is TRBJ1-1; D may be TRBD1 (5 bases). V was cut by 0 bases and J by 6 bases, with 11 bases left in between. The germline gives CDR1 LGHDT, CDR2 YNNKEL (reference sequence). This CDR3 comprises 14 residues.

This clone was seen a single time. DNA of the CDR3: TGTGCCAGCAGCCGAGACGACAGGGGGCGAGAGACCCAGTACTTC. This codes for CASSRDDRGRETQYF. The rearrangement links TRBV7-8 to TRBJ2-5, with 10 bases lining up with TRBD1. The CDR3 is 15 amino acids. The germline CDR1 and CDR2 sequences are SGHVS and FQNEAQ. Trimming removed 5 bases from V and 4 bases from J; junction bases left unmatched: 7.

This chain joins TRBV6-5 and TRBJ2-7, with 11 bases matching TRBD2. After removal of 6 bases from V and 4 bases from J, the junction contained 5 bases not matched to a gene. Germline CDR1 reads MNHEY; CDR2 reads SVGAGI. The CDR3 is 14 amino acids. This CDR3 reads CASRGTSGRYEQYF. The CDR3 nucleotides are TGTGCCAGCAGGGGCACTAGCGGGAGATACGAGCAGTACTTC.

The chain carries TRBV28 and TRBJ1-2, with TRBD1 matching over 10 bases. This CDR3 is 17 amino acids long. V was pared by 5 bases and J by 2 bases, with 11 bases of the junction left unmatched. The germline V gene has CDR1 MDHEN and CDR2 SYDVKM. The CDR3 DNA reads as TGTGCCAGCAGTACCCTGGGACAGGGGAGAGTAAACTATGGCTACACCTTC. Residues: CASSTLGQGRVNYGYTF.

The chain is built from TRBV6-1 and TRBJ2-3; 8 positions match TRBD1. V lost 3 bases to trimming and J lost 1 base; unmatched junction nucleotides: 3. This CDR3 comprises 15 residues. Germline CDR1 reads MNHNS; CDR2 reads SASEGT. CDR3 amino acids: CASSEPGQGTDTQYF. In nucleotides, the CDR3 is TGTGCCAGCAGTGAGCCGGGACAGGGCACAGATACGCAGTATTTT.

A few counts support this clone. The DNA of the CDR3 is TGTGCCAGCAGTTTATCCCGTTCGGGTGTTTCTGTGGGTACGCAGTATTTT. Translated: CASSLSRSGVSVGTQYF. The chain carries TRBV28 and TRBJ2-3; D uncertain. This CDR3 contains 17 residues. Trimming left V 1 base short and J 8 bases short, with 22 bases between. Germline CDR1 MDHEN, CDR2 SYDVKM.

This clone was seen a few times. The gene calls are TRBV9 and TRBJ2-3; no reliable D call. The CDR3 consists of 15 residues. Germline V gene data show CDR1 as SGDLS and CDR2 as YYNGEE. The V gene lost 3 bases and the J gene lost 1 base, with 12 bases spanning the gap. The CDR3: CASSGGGGGTDTQYF. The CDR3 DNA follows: TGTGCCAGCAGCGGTGGCGGCGGCGGCACAGATACGCAGTATTTT. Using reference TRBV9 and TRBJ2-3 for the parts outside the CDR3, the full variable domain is DSGVTQTPKHLITATGQRVTLRCSPRSGDLSVYWYQQSLDQGLQFLIQYYNGEERAKGNILERFSAQQFPDLHSELNLSSLELGDSALYFCASSGGGGGTDTQYFGPGTRLTVL.

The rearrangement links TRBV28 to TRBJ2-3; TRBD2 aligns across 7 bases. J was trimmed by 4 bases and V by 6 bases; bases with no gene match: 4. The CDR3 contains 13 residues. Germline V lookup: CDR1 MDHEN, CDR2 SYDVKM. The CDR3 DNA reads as TGTGCCAGCAGCCCCCGGGGGGCAGATACGCAGTATTTT. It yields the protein CASSPRGADTQYF. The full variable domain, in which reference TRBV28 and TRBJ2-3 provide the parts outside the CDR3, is DVKVTQSSRYLVKRTGEKVFLECVQDMDHENMFWYRQDPGLGLRLIYFSYDVKMKEKGDIPEGYSVSREKKERFSLILESASTNQTSMYLCASSPRGADTQYFGPGTRLTVL.

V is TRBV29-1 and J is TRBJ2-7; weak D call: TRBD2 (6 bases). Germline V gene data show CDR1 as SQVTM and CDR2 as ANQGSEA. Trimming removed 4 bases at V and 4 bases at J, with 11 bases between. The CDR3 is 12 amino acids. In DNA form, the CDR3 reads TGCAGCGTTGGGGAGGCCGGGTACGAGCAGTACTTC. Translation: CSVGEAGYEQYF.

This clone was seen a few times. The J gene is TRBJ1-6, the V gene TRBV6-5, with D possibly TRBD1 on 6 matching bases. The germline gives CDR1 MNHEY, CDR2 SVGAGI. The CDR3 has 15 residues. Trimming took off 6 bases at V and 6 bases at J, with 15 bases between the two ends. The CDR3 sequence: CASRGLTGGNSPLHF. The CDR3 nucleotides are TGTGCCAGCAGGGGATTGACAGGAGGTAATTCACCCCTCCACTTT.

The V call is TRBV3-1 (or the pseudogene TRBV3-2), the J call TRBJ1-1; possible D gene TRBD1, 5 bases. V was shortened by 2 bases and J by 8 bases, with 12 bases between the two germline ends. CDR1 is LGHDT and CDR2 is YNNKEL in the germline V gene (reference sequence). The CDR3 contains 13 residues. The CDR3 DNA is TGTGCCAGCAGCCAACATCTACAGGTCGAAGCTTTCTTT. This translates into CASSQHLQVEAFF.

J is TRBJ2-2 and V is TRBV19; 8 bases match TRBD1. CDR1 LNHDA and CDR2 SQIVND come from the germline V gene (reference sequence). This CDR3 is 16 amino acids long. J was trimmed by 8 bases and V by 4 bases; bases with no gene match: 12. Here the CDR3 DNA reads TGTGCCAGTAGTAGGCAGACAGGGGCTTTAGGAGGGGAGCTGTTTTTT. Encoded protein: CASSRQTGALGGELFF.

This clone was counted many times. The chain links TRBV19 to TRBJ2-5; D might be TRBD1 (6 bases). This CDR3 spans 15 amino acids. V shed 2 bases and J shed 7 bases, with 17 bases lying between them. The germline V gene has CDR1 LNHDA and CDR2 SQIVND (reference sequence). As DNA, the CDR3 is TGTGCCAGTAGTATAACACTAGGACAGTTGGGGACCCAGTACTTC. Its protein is CASSITLGQLGTQYF.

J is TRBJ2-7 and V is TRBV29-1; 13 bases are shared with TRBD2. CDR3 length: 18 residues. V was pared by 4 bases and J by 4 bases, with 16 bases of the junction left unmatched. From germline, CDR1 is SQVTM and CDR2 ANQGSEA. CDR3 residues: CSVGHTSGGASVRYEQYF. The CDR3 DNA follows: TGCAGCGTTGGACATACTAGCGGGGGGGCCTCAGTCAGATACGAGCAGTACTTC.

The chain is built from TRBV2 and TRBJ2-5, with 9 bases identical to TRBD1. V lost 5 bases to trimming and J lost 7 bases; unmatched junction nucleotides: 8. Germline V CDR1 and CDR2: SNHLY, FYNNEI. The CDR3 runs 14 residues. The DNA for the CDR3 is TGTGCCAGCAGTATACAGGGGGCCCTGGGGACCCAGTACTTC. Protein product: CASSIQGALGTQYF.

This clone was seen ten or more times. DNA of the CDR3: TGTGCCAGCAGCTTTTCCCGTAATTCACCCCTCCACTTT. It yields the protein CASSFSRNSPLHF. V usage is TRBV11-2 and J usage is TRBJ1-6, with unresolved D. This CDR3 comprises 13 residues. V lost 3 bases to trimming and J lost 6 bases, with 6 bases between them. Looked up from germline, CDR1 is SGHAT and CDR2 is FQNNGV.

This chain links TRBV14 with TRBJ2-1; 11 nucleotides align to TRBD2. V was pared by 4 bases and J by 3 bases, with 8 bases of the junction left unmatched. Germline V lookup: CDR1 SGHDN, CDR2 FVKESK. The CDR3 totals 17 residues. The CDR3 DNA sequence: TGTGCCAGCAGCCGACCGACTAGCGGGACTCTCTACAATGAGCAGTTCTTC. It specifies CASSRPTSGTLYNEQFF.

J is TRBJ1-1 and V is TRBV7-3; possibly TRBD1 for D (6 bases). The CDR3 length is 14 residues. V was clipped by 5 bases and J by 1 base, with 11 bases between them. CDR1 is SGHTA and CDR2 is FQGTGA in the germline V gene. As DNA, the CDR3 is TGTGCCAGCAGCCTGGGACAAGGGAACACTGAAGCTTTCTTT. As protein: CASSLGQGNTEAFF.

CDR3 loop: CASSGEGNSPLHF. The CDR3 DNA sequence: TGTGCCAGCAGTGGAGAGGGAAACTCACCCCTCCACTTT. This chain links TRBV2 with TRBJ1-6; no firm D call. Trimming shortened V by 4 bases and J by 10 bases, and 11 bases separated the two germline ends. The CDR3 covers 13 residues. In germline, CDR1 is SNHLY, CDR2 FYNNEI.